This TCR beta chain came from a study of T cells after yellow fever vaccination. On the study more broadly: Those fractions that held only low numbers of cells were prepared using the SMART-Seq v4 Ultra Low Input RNA kit.

They built TCR cDNA with 5'RACE template switching, a step that put in a universal primer site and UMIs. TCRdb used MiXCR to reprocess the 5' RACE reads, holding one entry per CDR3 protein. Of fewer than 400,000 distinct CDR3 sequences listed, about 6.2% were seen once; the top ten hold about 15%. General observations from the study: The booster saw the reappearance of most primary-vaccination clones (more than 95% CD4, around 88% CD8). Contaminants from the bulk population, in the form of abundant clonotypes, could be found in FACS-sorted repertoires.

The germline V gene has CDR1 MNHEY and CDR2 SMNVEV (reference sequence). V trimming: 3 bases; J trimming: 1 base; junction bases outside the gene matches: 9. The CDR3 is 17 residues long. In this sample, this clonotype turned up many times. Its antigen remains unknown. The sequencing here drew on PBMCs, taken 5 days after the yellow fever booster vaccination. This chain links TRBV27 with TRBJ2-1; 7 positions agree with TRBD2. This TCR was sampled from a man aged 25 to 45 who received the YFV17D yellow fever vaccine. In DNA form, the CDR3 reads TGTGCCAGCAGTTTTTTTAGGCGGGAGTCATCCTACAATGAGCAGTTCTTC. This codes for CASSFFRRESSYNEQFF.